The following is a T cell receptor beta chain sequence with its context. In this sample, this clone turned up a few times. The specificity of this receptor is unknown. One base away lies a much larger clone, so this may be a sequencing read error. The CDR3 end falls 3 residues outside the read, so it is completed with the germline J gene. According to the germline V gene, CDR1 reads SGHRS and CDR2 reads YFSETQ. Including cysteine and phenylalanine, the CDR3 has 16 amino acids. The 39 bases shown cover part of the CDR3, and their frame starts at base 1. This entry is derived from a study of T cell clonality in common variable immunodeficiency (dated by TCRdb to 2013 to 2016). Most of the CVID patients and most of the healthy controls were of Caucasian heritage. Heparinized peripheral whole blood samples of about 5 to 8.5 ml were obtained from each donor. Genomic DNA from adults with common variable immune deficiency (CVID) and from healthy adult controls was used to sequence TCRbeta CDR3 repertoires. A total of some 22 healthy adult volunteers (about 12 female and around 10 male; age range about 20 to 70 years, mean age roughly 34) were included in the control group. Diluted blood was density-centrifuged over Hypaque 1077 or Ficoll-Paque to isolate peripheral blood mononuclear cells. Genomic DNA was extracted from unsorted mononuclear cells by Qiagen column purification or by a centrifugation-based method.

Findings and caveats that apply to the study as a whole: According to the authors, figuring out what caused the increased clonality in CVID would require sequencing the repertoires of T cell subpopulations. Increased TCRbeta clonality was found in CVID subjects compared with healthy controls (t-test p = 0.018), with the increase being most characteristic of about a third of subjects. Correlations between repertoire features and clinical complications were limited by patient heterogeneity within the CVID cohort. Despite equal DNA input, controls averaged roughly 80,000 unique sequences per sample versus around 30,000 in CVID samples. Fewer TCRbeta clones were shared among CVID subjects than among healthy controls (p < 0.0001). CVID TCRbeta sequences were reported to have fewer deletions and N-nucleotide insertions and to lack highly modified clones with 13 or more V deletions.

For sequencing, equivalent amounts of genomic DNA were input from CVID and control samples. For every sample, a 60 bp segment covering the rearranged TCRbeta CDR3 region was amplified and then sequenced. TCRbeta amplification used the immunoSEQ assay, a bias-corrected multiplex PCR with high-throughput sequencing. Regarding the original processing steps: Each unique nucleotide sequence was treated as a clone and annotated with V, D and J genes, copy number and frequency. Sequences were labeled productive if in frame, and non-productive if out of frame or containing stop codons. As previously described, clonality was calculated on the basis of Shannon's entropy. The predicted amino acid sequences of productive clones were used to derive mean CDR3 Kyte-Doolittle hydropathy. The R hclust function was used to hierarchically cluster scaled V gene usage with Manhattan distance and complete linkage. To assess clone sharing by CDR3 amino acid sequence, 12 repertoires per group were resampled over 100 rounds. The repertoires were searched for some 70 published EBV-specific TCRbeta sequences and a few hundred published CMV-specific TCRbeta sequences. A couple of CVID samples that yielded fewer than 10,000 sequences were excluded from the analysis, so 42 CVID repertoires were retained. Held by TCRdb, this immuneACCESS table contains in-frame sequences only and omits some clones. Under half of the omission traces to an unresolved V gene where checked; the cause of the rest is unknown. That table gives V, J and clone size, and the DNA gave D and trimming. This sample was tabulated with tens of thousands of clones, among which there are no singletons. The top ten clonotypes cover 2.5% to 3% of the sample.

The chain links TRBV5-1 with TRBJ1-4; possibly the D gene is TRBD1, per 5 matching bases. What was sequenced was peripheral blood mononuclear cells. The sequence came from a person aged 18 to 75 in good health. The CDR3 sequence is CASSTRTPSGANVLFF. The part of the CDR3 DNA that was read is TGCGCCAGCAGCACCCGGACACCCTCTGGGGCCAACGTA.